This TCR beta chain was sequenced in a study of T cells in Graves' hyperthyroidism and ophthalmopathy (dated by TCRdb to about 2019). As for the study more broadly: Peripheral blood was collected at initial diagnosis, before any treatment. TCR V-J signatures able to tell the groups apart were searched for in a discovery cohort of more than 90 patients, of whom 43 had Graves' ophthalmopathy and around 58 had stable Graves' hyperthyroidism. Following sampling, methimazole starting at 30 mg daily was given to hyperthyroidism patients, and high-dose intravenous methylprednisolone was given to ophthalmopathy patients. The 100 or so discovery patients were divided at random into training and test sets in a 7:3 ratio. In addition, the study compared T-cell repertoires in thyroid tissue and in blood from roughly 6 Graves' hyperthyroidism patients. The paper describes TCR Vbeta CDR3 sequencing of around 140 peripheral blood samples, made up of 43 ophthalmopathy patients, around 78 hyperthyroidism patients and roughly 17 progressor patients. Prospective prediction of ophthalmopathy was tested in an independent validation cohort of approximately 19 hyperthyroidism patients and 17 patients who later progressed to ophthalmopathy.

A patient counted as having stable Graves' hyperthyroidism if no progression to ophthalmopathy occurred over 18 months of follow-up. The hyperthyroidism patients were between 18 and 65 years old and newly diagnosed, with a disease duration of less than 2 months. Patients with uncontrolled infections, other autoimmune diseases, pregnancy or lactation were excluded. Diagnoses were established on the basis of clinical symptoms, serum thyroxine and TRAb, thyroid ultrasound, and orbital computed tomography. Ficoll-Paque density gradient centrifugation was used to isolate PBMCs from approximately 11 ml of fresh peripheral blood. Total RNA was extracted using Trizol reagent, and RNA quality was assessed on an Agilent 2100 Bioanalyzer. A few counts support this clonotype. The antigen it recognizes is unknown. Per-nucleotide qualities are absent, and no much larger clonotype sits a single base away. The TCR beta CDR3 regions were amplified from the RNA transcripts. The TCR CDR3 was subjected to a first round of RT-PCR using the HTBI primer set and the Qiagen OneStep RT-PCR kit. A second multiplex PCR round built the libraries, followed by size selection and purification. The libraries were sequenced on an Illumina HiSeq2000 using paired-end 100 bp reads. The paper's data handling went like this. SOAPnuke was used to process the raw data, with reads discarded if the reads contained adapters or uncalled bases, had a mean Phred below 15, or lacked an exact constant-primer or identifier match. High-quality paired reads were merged using COPE v1.2.5, and each unique nucleotide sequence was defined as a clonotype. MiTCR v1.1 was used to align clonotypes to the IMGT TRBV, TRBD and TRBJ reference segments. The analysis included only V-J combinations with a frequency above 0.0001, which together covered around 99% of the repertoires. A TCS score was defined as the ratio of F50 (clonal expansion) to E x V (chaos), with BLOSUM62-based TCRdist applied between CDR3 peptides within each V-J. Welch's t-statistics and random forest reduced roughly 500 V-J features to under 15, which were used in a naive Bayes classifier (R e1071). Through fastp at Q25 and MiXCR, TCRdb rebuilt clones from the public reads, retaining in-frame beta chains. Each entry is one CDR3 protein sequence, shown with its most common DNA and genes. These V and J calls rely on TCRdb rather than the paper's analysis. In this sample the table shows about 480,000 distinct CDR3 sequences, approximately 15% of which occur a single time. Clones ranked in the top ten supply roughly 17% of the sample.

The paper as a whole reports these results and caveats: A 13 V-J signature model separated ophthalmopathy from stable hyperthyroidism, with approximately 87% sensitivity and just under 84% specificity in cross-validation and 80%/75% in testing. Sample size was not statistically predetermined, and investigators were not blinded to group allocation. Most expanded thyroid clonotypes (frequency above 0.001) were also detected in blood, suggesting blood repertoires may reflect thyroid immune responses. In validation, the model predicted progression to ophthalmopathy with roughly 66% sensitivity and approximately 72% specificity, a median of approximately 6.7 months before onset.

The sequence came from a woman between 18 and 29 years old with Graves' hyperthyroidism. Sequences were obtained from blood.

CDR3 protein: CASSQLDRNTEAFF. The DNA is TGTGCCAGCAGCCAATTGGACAGGAACACTGAAGCTTTCTTT. Here the chain combines TRBV3-1 and TRBJ1-1; the D segment could be TRBD1, given 6 matching bases. CDR1 is given as LGHDT and CDR2 as YNNKEL, both from the germline V gene (reference sequence). Relative to germline, V is 2 bases shorter and J is 1 base shorter, with 8 bases between their ends. The CDR3 starts with the cysteine, ends with the phenylalanine, and has 14 residues. The CDR3 DNA has 42 bases and is translated from base 1.